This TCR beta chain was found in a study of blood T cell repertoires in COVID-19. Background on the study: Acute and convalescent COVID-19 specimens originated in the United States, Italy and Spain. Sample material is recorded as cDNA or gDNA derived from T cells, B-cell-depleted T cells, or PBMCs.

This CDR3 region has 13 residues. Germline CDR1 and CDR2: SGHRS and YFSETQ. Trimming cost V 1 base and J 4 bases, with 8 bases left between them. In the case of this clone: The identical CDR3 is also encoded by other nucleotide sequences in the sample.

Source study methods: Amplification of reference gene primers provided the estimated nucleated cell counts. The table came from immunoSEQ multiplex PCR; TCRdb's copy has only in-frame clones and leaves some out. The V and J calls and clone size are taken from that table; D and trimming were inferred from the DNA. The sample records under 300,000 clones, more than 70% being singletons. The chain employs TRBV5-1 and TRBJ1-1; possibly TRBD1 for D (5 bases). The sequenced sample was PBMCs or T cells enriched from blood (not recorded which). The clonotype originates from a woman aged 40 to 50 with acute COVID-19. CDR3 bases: TGCGCCAGCAGCTTGCAGGGTAGCACTGAAGCTTTCTTT. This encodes CASSLQGSTEAFF. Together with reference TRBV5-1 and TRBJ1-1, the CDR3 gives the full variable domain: KAGVTQTPRYLIKTRGQQVTLSCSPISGHRSVSWYQQTPGQGLQFLFEYFSETQRNKGNFPGRFSGRQFSNSRSEMNVSTLELGDSALYLCASSLQGSTEAFFGQGTRLTVV.